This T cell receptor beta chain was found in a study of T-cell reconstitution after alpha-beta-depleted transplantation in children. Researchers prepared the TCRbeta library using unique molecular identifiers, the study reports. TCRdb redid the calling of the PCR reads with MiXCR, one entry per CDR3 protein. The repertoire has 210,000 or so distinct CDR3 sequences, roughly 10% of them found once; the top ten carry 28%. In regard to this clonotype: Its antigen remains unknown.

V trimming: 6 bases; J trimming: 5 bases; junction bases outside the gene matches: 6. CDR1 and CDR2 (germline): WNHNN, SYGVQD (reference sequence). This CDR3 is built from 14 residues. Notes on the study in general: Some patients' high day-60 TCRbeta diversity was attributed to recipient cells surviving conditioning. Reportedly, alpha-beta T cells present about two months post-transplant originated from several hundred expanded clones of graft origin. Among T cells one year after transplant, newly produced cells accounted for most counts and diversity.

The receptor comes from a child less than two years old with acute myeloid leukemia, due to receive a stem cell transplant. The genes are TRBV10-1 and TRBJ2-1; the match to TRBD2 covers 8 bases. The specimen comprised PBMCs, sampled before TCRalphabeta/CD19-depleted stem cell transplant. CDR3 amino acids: CASRATSVDNEQFF. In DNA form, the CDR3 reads TGCGCCAGCAGGGCGACTAGCGTTGACAATGAGCAGTTCTTC.